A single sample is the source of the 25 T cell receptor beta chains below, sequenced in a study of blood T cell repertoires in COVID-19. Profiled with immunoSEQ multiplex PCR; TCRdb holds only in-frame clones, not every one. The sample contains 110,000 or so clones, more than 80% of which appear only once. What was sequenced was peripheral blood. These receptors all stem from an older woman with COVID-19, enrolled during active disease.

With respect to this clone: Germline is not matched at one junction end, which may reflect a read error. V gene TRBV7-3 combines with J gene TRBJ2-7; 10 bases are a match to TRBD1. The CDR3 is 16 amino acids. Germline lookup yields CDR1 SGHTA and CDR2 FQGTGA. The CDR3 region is CASSLTRDRGGDEQYF. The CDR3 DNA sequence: TGTGCCAGCAGCCTAACCCGGGACAGGGGAGGAGACGAGCAGTACTTC.

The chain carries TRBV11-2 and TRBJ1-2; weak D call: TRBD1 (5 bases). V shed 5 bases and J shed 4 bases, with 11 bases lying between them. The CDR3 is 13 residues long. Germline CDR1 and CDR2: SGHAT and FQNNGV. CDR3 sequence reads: CASSAGFAYGYTF. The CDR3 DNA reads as TGTGCCAGCAGCGCAGGGTTTGCCTATGGCTACACCTTC.

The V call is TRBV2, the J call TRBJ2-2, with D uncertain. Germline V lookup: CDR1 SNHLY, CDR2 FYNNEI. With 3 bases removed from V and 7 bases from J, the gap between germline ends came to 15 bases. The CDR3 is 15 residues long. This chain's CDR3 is CASSDRSPSGGELFF. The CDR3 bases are TGTGCCAGCAGTGACCGCAGCCCCTCGGGCGGGGAGCTGTTTTTT.

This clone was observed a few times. The CDR3 coding sequence is TGTGCCAGCAGCTTGGACCCAGGGGAGAACACTGAAGCTTTCTTT. Translating it yields CASSLDPGENTEAFF. The chain combines TRBV5-4 with TRBJ1-1; D is possibly TRBD1 (6 bases). Trimming took off 0 bases at V and 1 base at J, with 10 bases between the two ends. Germline V CDR1 and CDR2: SGHNT, YYREEE (reference sequence). The CDR3 is 15 amino acids. Full variable domain (remainder filled in from reference TRBV5-4 and TRBJ1-1): ETGVTQSPTHLIKTRGQQVTLRCSSQSGHNTVSWYQQALGQGPQFIFQYYREEENGRGNFPPRFSGLQFPNYSSELNVNALELDDSALYLCASSLDPGENTEAFFGQGTRLTVV.

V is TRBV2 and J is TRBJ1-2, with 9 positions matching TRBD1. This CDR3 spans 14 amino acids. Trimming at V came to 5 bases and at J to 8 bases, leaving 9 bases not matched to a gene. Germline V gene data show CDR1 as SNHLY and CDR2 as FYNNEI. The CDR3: CASSFRGTGYGYTF. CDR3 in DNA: TGTGCCAGCAGTTTCCGCGGGACAGGGTACGGCTACACCTTC.

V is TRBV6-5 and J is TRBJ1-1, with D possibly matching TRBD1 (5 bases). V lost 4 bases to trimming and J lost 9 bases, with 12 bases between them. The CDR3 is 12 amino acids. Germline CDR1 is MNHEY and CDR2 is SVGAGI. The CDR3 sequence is CASSFREGKAFF. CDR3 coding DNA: TGTGCCAGCAGTTTCAGGGAAGGAAAAGCTTTCTTT.

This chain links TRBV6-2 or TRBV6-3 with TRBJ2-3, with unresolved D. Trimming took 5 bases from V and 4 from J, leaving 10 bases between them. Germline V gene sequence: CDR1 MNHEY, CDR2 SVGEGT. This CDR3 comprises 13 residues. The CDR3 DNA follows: TGTGCCAGCAGTCCCCCTACCCCAGATACGCAGTATTTT. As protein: CASSPPTPDTQYF.

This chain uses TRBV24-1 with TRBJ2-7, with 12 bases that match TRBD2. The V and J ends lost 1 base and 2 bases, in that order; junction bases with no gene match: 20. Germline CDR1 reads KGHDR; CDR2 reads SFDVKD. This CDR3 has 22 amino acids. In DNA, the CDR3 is TGTGCCACCAGTGATTTAAATCGTCGAGGGACTAGCGGGCGTATCAACCCCTACGAGCAGTACTTC. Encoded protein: CATSDLNRRGTSGRINPYEQYF.

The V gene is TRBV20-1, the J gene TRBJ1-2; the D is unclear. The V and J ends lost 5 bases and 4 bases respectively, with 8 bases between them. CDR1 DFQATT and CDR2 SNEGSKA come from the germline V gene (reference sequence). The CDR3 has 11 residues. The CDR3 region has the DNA TGCAGTGCTCTGGGAGGCTATGGCTACACCTTC. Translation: CSALGGYGYTF.

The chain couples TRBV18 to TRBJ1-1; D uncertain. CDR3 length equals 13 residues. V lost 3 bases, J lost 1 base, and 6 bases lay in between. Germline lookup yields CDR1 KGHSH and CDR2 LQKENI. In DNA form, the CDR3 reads TGTGCCAGCTCACCTCAGGAGAACACTGAAGCTTTCTTT. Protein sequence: CASSPQENTEAFF.

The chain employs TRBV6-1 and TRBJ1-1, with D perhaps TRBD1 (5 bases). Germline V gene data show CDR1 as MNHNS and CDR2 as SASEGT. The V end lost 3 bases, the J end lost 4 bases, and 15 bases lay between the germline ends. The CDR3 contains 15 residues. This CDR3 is CASSEWGLGFTEAFF. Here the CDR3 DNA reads TGTGCCAGCAGTGAGTGGGGCTTGGGGTTCACTGAAGCTTTCTTT.

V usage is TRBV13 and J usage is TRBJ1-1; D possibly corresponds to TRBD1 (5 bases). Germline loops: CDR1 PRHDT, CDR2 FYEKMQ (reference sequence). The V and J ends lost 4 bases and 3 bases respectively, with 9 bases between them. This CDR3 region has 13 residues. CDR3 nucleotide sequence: TGTGCCAGCAGCTCTGGCAGGGACACTGAAGCTTTCTTT. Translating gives CASSSGRDTEAFF.

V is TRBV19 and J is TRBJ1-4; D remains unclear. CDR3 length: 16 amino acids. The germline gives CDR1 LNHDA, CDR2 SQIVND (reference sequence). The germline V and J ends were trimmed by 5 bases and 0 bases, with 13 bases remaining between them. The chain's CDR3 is CASSGKTDATNEKLFF. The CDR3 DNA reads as TGTGCCAGTAGTGGCAAGACTGATGCAACTAATGAAAAACTGTTTTTT.

The CDR3 DNA follows: TGTGCCAGCAGCTTAGATATGGGGGGGCTGAACACTGAAGCTTTCTTT. Protein product: CASSLDMGGLNTEAFF. The chain links TRBV7-8 to TRBJ1-1; D perhaps matches TRBD1 (6 bases). Germline-derived CDR1 and CDR2 are SGHVS and FQNEAQ. Trimming pared 1 base from V and 0 bases from J, leaving 12 bases between. This CDR3 comprises 16 residues.

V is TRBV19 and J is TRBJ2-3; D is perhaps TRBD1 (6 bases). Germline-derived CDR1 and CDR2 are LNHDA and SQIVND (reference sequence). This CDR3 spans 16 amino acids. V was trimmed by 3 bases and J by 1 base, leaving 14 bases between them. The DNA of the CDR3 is TGTGCCAGTAGTATTTCGACAGGAGTGGGCACAGATACGCAGTATTTT. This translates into CASSISTGVGTDTQYF.

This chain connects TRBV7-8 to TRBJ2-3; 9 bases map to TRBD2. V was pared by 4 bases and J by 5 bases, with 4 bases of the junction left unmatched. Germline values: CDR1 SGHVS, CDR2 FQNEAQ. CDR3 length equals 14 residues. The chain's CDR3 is CASSSGTSQDTQYF. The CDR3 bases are TGTGCCAGCAGCTCTGGGACTAGCCAAGATACGCAGTATTTT.

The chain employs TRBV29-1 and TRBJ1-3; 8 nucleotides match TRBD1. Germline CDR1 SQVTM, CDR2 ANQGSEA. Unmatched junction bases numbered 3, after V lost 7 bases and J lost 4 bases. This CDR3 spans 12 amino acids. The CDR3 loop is CSAGQGGNTIYF. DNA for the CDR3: TGCAGCGCTGGACAGGGAGGAAACACCATATATTTT.

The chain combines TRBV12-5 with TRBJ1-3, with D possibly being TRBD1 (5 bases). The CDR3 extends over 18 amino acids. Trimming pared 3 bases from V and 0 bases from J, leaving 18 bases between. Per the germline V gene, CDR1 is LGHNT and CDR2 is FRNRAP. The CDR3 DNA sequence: TGTGCTAGTGGTTTAGGGTGGGGGGGAAGGAACTCTGGAAACACCATATATTTT. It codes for CASGLGWGGRNSGNTIYF.

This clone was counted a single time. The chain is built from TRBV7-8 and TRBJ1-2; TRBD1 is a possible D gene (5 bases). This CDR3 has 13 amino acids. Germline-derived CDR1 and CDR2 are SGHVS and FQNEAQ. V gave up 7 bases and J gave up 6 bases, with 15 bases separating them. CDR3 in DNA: TGTGCCAGCACCCAAACCCTCAGGGATGGCTACACCTTC. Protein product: CASTQTLRDGYTF.

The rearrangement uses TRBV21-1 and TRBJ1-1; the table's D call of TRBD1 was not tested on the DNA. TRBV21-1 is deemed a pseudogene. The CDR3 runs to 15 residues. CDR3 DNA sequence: TGTGCCAGCAGCAGGGGGGACAGACCGAACACTGAAGCTTTCTTT. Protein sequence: CASSRGDRPNTEAFF.

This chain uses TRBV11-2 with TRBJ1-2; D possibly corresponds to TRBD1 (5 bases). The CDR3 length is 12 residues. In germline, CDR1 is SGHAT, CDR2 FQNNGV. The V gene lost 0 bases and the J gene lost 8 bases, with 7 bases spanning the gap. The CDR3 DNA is TGTGCCAGCAGCTTAGAAGGGGTCGGCTACACCTTC. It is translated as CASSLEGVGYTF.

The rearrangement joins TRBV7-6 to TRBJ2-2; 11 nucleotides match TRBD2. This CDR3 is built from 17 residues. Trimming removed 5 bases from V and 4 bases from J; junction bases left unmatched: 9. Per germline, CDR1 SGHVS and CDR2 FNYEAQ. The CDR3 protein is CASSETSSGGPTGELFF. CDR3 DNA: TGTGCCAGCAGCGAAACCTCTAGCGGGGGGCCCACCGGGGAGCTGTTTTTT.

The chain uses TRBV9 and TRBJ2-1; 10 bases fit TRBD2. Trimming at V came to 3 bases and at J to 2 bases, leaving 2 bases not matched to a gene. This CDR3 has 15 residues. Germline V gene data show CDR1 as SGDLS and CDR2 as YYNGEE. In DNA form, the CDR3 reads TGTGCCAGCAGCGGGAGCGGGGGGGCCTACAATGAGCAGTTCTTC. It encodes CASSGSGGAYNEQFF.

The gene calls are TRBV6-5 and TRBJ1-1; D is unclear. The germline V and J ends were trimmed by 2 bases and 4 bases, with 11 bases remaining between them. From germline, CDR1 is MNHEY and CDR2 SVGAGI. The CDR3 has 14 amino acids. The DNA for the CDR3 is TGTGCCAGCAGTTACCGTTTTGAGAGCACTGAAGCTTTCTTT. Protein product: CASSYRFESTEAFF.

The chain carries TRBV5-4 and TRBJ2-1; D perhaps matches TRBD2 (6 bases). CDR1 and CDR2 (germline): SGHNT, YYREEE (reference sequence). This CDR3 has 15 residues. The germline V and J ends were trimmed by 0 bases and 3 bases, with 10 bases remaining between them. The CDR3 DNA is TGTGCCAGCAGCTTGGAGGGACTGTTCTACAATGAGCAGTTCTTC. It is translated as CASSLEGLFYNEQFF.